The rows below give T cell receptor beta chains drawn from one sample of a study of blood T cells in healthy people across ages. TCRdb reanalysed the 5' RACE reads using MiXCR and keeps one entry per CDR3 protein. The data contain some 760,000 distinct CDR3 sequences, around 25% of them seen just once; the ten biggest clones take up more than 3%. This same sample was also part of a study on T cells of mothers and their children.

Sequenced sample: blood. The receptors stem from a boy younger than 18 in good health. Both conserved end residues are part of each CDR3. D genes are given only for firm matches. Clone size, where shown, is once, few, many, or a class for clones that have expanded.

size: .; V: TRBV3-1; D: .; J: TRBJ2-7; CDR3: CASSQGDGGLSYEQYF; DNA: TGTGCCAGCAGCCAAGGGGACGGGGGGCTATCCTACGAGCAGTACTTC
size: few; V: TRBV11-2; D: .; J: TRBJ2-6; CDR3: CASSLLGPLAQGFSGANVLTF; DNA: TGTGCCAGCAGCTTACTTGGCCCCTTGGCACAGGGATTCTCTGGGGCCAACGTCCTGACTTTC
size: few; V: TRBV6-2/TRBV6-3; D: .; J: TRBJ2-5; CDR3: CASTDGLREEGETQYF; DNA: TGTGCCAGCACCGACGGACTCAGGGAGGAAGGGGAGACCCAGTACTTC
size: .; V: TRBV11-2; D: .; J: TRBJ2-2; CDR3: CASSSDWNTGELFF; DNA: TGTGCCAGCAGCTCCGATTGGAACACCGGGGAGCTGTTTTTT
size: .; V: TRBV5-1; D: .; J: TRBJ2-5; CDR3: CASSGTPSETQYF; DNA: TGCGCCAGCTCCGGGACTCCCAGCGAGACCCAGTACTTC
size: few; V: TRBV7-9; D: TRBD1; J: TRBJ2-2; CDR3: CASRYGQGAGTGELFF; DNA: TGTGCCAGCAGATATGGACAGGGGGCAGGAACCGGGGAGCTGTTTTTT
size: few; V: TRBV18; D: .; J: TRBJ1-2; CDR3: CASSPSGQGLQTF; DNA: TGTGCCAGCTCACCATCCGGTCAGGGGCTCCAAACCTTC
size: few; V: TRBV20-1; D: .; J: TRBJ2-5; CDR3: CSAKVKETQYF; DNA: TGCAGTGCTAAGGTGAAAGAGACCCAGTACTTC
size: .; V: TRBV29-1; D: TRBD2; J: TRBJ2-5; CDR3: CSVRPGSGGGQTQYF; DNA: TGCAGCGTCCGACCGGGTAGCGGGGGTGGGCAGACCCAGTACTTC
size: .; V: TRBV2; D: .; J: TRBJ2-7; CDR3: CATAQPLSYEQYF; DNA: TGTGCCACAGCACAGCCATTGTCCTACGAGCAGTACTTC
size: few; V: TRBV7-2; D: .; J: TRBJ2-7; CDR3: CASSLGGPGYEQYF; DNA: TGTGCCAGCAGCTTAGGGGGGCCCGGCTACGAGCAGTACTTC
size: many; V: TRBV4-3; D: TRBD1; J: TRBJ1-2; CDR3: CASSQGTGDYGYTF; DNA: TGCGCCAGCAGCCAGGGGACAGGGGACTATGGCTACACCTTC
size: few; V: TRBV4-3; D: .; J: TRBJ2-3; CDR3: CASSQTTRTDTQYF; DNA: TGCGCCAGCAGCCAAACGACTAGAACAGATACGCAGTATTTT
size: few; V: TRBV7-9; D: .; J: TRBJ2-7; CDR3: CASSLAGQAGGEQYF; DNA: TGTGCCAGCAGCTTAGCGGGACAGGCGGGAGGCGAGCAGTACTTC
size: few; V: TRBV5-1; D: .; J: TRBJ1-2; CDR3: CASSVIPEGQYGYTF; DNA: TGCGCCAGCAGCGTGATACCCGAGGGGCAGTATGGCTACACCTTC
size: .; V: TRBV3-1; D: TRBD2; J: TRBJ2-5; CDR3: CASSARLAGGPQETQYF; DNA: TGTGCCAGCAGCGCCCGACTAGCGGGGGGACCACAAGAGACCCAGTACTTC
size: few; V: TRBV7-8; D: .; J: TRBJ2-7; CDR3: CASSLYLNEQYF; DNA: TGTGCCAGCAGCTTGTATCTTAACGAGCAGTACTTC
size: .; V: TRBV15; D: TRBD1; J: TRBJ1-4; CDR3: CATGRGDRENEKLFF; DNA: TGTGCCACCGGCAGAGGGGACAGAGAGAATGAAAAACTGTTTTTT
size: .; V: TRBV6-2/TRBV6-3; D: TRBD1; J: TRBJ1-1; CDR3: CASSRRQGMNTEAFF; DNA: TGTGCCAGCAGTAGAAGACAGGGTATGAACACTGAAGCTTTCTTT
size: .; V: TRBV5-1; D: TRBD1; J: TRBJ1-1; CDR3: CASSLNRGRAEAFF; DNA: TGCGCCAGCAGCTTGAACAGGGGGCGAGCTGAAGCTTTCTTT
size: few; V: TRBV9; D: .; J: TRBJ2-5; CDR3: CASSQGREETRYF; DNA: TGTGCCAGCAGCCAGGGCAGGGAAGAGACCCGGTACTTC
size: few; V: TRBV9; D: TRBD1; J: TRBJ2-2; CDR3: CASSPQRQGPGELFF; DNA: TGTGCCAGCAGCCCCCAGCGACAGGGGCCCGGGGAGCTGTTTTTT
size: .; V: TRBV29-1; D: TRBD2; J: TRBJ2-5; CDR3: CSVETSGGQETQYF; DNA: TGCAGCGTCGAGACTAGCGGGGGACAAGAGACCCAGTACTTC
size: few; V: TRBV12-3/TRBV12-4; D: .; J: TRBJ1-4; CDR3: CASSPTGNEKLFF; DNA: TGTGCCAGCAGCCCTACAGGGAATGAAAAACTGTTTTTT
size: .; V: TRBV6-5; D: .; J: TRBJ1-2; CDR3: CASGRGNYGYTF; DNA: TGTGCCAGCGGTCGGGGGAACTATGGCTACACCTTC
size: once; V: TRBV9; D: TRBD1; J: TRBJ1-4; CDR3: CASSQTPQGSEKLFF; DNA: TGTGCCAGCAGCCAAACCCCACAGGGGTCTGAAAAACTGTTTTTT
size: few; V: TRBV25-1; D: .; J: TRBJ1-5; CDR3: CASSASNPRGAQHF; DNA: TGTGCCAGCAGTGCAAGTAACCCCCGAGGGGCCCAGCATTTT
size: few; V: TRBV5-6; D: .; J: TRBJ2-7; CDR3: CASSPILESYEQYF; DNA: TGTGCCAGCAGCCCGATTCTAGAATCCTACGAGCAGTACTTC
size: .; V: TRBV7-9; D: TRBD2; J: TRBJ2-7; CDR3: CASSQGLAGKNEQYF; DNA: TGTGCCAGCAGCCAAGGACTAGCGGGAAAAAACGAGCAGTACTTC
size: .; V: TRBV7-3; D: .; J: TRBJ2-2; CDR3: CASSLESPRLYTGELFF; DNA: TGTGCCAGCAGCTTAGAATCCCCGAGACTCTACACCGGGGAGCTGTTTTTT
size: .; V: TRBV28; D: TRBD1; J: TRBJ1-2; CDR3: CASSGPGQAVGGYTF; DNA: TGTGCCAGCAGTGGACCGGGACAGGCGGTTGGAGGCTACACCTTC
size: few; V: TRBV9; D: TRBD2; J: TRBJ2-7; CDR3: CASSVDGGAPREQYF; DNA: TGTGCCAGCAGCGTAGACGGGGGGGCGCCGAGAGAGCAGTACTTC
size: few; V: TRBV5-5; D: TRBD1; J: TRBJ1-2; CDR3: CASSLIGQGHGYTF; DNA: TGTGCCAGCAGCTTGATAGGACAGGGACATGGCTACACCTTC
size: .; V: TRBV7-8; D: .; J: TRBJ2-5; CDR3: CASSPDRSQETQYF; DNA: TGTGCCAGCAGCCCCGACAGGAGTCAAGAGACCCAGTACTTC
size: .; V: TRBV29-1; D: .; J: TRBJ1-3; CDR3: CSVASRLDGLSGNTIYF; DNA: TGCAGCGTTGCCTCGCGATTGGACGGACTCTCTGGAAACACCATATATTTT
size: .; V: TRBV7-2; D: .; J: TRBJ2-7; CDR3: CASSLALWGRRRPEQYF; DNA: TGTGCCAGCAGCTTAGCGCTCTGGGGACGCCGGAGACCCGAGCAGTACTTC
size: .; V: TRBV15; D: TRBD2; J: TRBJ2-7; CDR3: CATSGSGRNYEQYF; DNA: TGTGCCACCAGTGGGAGCGGGAGGAACTACGAGCAGTACTTC
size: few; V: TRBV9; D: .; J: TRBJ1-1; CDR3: CASSTTPRGGEGEAFF; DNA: TGTGCCAGCAGCACCACCCCAAGGGGCGGAGAAGGTGAAGCTTTCTTT
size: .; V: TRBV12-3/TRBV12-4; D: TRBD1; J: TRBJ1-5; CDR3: CASSLATTGEEQPQHF; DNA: TGTGCCAGCAGTTTAGCAACCACAGGGGAGGAACAGCCCCAGCATTTT
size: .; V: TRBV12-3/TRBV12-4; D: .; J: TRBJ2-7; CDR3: CASSPSIGDPYEQYF; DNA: TGTGCCAGCAGTCCGTCGATAGGGGATCCCTACGAGCAGTACTTC
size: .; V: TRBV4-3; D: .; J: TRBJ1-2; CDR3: CASSQQVEGNYGYTF; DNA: TGCGCCAGCAGCCAACAGGTGGAGGGTAACTATGGCTACACCTTC
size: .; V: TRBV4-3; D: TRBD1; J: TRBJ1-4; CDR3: CASSQLTGVDEKLFF; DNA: TGCGCCAGCAGCCAACTAACAGGGGTAGATGAAAAACTGTTTTTT
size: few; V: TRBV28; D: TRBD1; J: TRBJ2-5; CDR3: CASSSNIKGAWETQYF; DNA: TGTGCCAGCAGTTCTAATATAAAGGGGGCCTGGGAGACCCAGTACTTC
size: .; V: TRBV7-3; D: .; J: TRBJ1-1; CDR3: CASSSLGSGTEAFF; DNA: TGTGCCAGCAGCTCCCTCGGCAGTGGCACTGAAGCTTTCTTT
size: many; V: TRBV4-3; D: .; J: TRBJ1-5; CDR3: CASSQGNNQPQHF; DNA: TGCGCCAGCAGCCAAGGTAACAATCAGCCCCAGCATTTT
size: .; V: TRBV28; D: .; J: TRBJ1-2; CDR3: CASSLLGTSEGGYTF; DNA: TGTGCCAGCAGTTTGTTAGGGACCTCGGAGGGGGGCTACACCTTC
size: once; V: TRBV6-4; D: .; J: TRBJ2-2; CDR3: CASRRENGGELFF; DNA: TGTGCCAGCAGGAGAGAGAATGGCGGGGAGCTGTTTTTT
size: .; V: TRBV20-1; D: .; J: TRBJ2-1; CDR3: CSSTGRKANEQFF; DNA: TGCAGTTCAACTGGCCGTAAGGCCAATGAGCAGTTCTTC
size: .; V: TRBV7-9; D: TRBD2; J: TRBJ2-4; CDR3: CASSPRIKTSGAKNIQYF; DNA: TGTGCCAGCAGCCCAAGGATCAAGACTAGCGGGGCCAAAAACATTCAGTACTTC
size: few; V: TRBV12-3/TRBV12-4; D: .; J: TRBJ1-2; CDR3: CAGSLEGYGYTF; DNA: TGTGCCGGCAGTTTAGAAGGCTATGGCTACACCTTC
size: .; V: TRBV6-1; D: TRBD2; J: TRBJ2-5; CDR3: CASLMGLAGELVETQYF; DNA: TGTGCCAGCCTAATGGGGCTAGCGGGGGAATTGGTGGAGACCCAGTACTTC
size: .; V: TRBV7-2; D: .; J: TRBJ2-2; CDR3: CASSLGRSGASNTGELFF; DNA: TGTGCCAGCAGCTTAGGACGGTCCGGGGCGTCGAACACCGGGGAGCTGTTTTTT
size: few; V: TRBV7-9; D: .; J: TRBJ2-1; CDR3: CASSFEGKEQFF; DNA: TGTGCCAGCAGCTTCGAAGGTAAAGAGCAGTTCTTC
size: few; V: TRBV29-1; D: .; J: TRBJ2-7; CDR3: CSVERGSSYEQYF; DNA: TGCAGCGTTGAGAGGGGGTCCTCCTACGAGCAGTACTTC
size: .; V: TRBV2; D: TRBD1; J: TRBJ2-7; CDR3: CASSYDRGRHGGEQYF; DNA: TGTGCCAGCAGCTATGACAGGGGACGACATGGCGGCGAGCAGTACTTC